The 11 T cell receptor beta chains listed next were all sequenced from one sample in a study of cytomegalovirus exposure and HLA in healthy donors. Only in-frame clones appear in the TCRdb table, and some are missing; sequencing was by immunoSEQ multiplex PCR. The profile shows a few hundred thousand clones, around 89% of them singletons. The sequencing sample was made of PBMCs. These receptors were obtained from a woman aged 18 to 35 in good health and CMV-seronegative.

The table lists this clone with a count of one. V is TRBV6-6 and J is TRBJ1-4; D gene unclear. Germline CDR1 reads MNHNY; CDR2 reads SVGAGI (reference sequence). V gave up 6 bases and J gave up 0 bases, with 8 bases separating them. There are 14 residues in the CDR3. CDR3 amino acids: CASRSSATNEKLFF. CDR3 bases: TGTGCCAGCAGGTCCTCTGCAACTAATGAAAAACTGTTTTTT.

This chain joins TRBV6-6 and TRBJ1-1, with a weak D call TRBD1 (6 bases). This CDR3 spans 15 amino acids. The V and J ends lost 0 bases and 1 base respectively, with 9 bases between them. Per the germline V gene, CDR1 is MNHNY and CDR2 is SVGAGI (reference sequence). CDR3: CASSYSTDRNTEAFF. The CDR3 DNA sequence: TGTGCCAGCAGTTACTCGACGGACAGGAACACTGAAGCTTTCTTT.

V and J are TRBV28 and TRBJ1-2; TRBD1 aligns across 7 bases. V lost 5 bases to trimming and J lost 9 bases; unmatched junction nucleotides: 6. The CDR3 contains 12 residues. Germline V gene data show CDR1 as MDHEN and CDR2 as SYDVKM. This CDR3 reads CASSGQTGSYTF. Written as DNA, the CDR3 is TGTGCCAGCAGTGGCCAGACAGGGAGCTACACCTTC.

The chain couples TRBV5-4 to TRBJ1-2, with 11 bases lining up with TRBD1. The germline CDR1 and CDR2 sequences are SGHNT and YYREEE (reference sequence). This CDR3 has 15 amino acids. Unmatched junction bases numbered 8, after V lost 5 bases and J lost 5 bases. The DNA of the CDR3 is TGTGCCAGCAGTTTCGGACAGGGGGCCGTGTATGGCTACACCTTC. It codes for CASSFGQGAVYGYTF.

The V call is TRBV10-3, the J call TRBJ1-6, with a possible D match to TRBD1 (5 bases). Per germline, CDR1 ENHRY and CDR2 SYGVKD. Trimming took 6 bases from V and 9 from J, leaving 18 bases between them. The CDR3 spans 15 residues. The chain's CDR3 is CAIRLDTGVSSPLHF. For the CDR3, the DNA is TGTGCCATCAGACTCGACACGGGGGTGAGTTCACCCCTCCACTTT.

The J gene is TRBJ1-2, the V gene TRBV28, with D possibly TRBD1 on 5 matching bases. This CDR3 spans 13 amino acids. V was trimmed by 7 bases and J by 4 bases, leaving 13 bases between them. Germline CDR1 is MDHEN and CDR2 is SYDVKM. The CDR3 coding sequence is TGTGCCAGCACCTCCAGACAGTTCTATGGCTACACCTTC. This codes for CASTSRQFYGYTF.

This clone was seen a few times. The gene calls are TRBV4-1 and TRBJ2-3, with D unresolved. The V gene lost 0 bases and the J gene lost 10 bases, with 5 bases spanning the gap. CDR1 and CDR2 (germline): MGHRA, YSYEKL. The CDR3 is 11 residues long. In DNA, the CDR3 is TGCGCCAGCAGCCAAGATGGGCCGCAGTATTTT. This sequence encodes CASSQDGPQYF.

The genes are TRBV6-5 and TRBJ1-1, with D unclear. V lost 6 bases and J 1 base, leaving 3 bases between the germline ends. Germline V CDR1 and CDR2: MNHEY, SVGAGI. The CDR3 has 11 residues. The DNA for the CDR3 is TGTGCCAGCAGCTGGAACACTGAAGCTTTCTTT. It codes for CASSWNTEAFF.

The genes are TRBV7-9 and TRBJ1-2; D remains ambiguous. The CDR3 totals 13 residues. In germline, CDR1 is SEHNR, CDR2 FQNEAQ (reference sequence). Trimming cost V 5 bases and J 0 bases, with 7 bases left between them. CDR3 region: CASSQTSNYGYTF. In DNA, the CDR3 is TGTGCCAGCAGCCAGACTTCTAACTATGGCTACACCTTC.

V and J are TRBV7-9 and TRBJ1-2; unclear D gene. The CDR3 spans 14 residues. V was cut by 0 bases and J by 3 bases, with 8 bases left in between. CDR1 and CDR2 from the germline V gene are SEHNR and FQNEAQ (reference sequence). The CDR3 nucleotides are TGTGCCAGCAGCTTAGCCGGGGTTCACTATGGCTACACCTTC. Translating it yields CASSLAGVHYGYTF.

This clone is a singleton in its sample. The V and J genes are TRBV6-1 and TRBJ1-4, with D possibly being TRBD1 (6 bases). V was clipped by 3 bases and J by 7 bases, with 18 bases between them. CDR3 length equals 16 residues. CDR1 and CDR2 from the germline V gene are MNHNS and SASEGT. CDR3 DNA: TGTGCCAGCAGTGACTTTCGACAGGCTCGGAGTGAAAAACTGTTTTTT. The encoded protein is CASSDFRQARSEKLFF.